This T cell receptor beta chain was documented in a study of T cell changes during pregnancy in multiple sclerosis. Clones were read by immunoSEQ multiplex PCR, and TCRdb kept only the in-frame ones, dropping some. The top ten hold roughly 0.48% of the sample, which has tens of thousands of clones, roughly nine tenths seen once. This clone appeared a few times. This CDR3 contains 15 residues. V dropped 5 bases and J dropped 12; count of bases not matched to a gene: 13. Germline V gives CDR1 SGHTA, CDR2 FQGNSA. The sample in question was CD4+ T cells from peripheral blood mononuclear cells, obtained in the first trimester of pregnancy. The clonotype was recovered from a female donor with multiple sclerosis, enrolled in a pregnancy study. The chain carries TRBV7-2 and TRBJ2-1; 10 nucleotides align to TRBD1. The CDR3 region has the DNA TGTGCCAGCAGCCCCCGGGACAGGGGCCCCACCGGGCAGTTCTTC. Translating it yields CASSPRDRGPTGQFF.